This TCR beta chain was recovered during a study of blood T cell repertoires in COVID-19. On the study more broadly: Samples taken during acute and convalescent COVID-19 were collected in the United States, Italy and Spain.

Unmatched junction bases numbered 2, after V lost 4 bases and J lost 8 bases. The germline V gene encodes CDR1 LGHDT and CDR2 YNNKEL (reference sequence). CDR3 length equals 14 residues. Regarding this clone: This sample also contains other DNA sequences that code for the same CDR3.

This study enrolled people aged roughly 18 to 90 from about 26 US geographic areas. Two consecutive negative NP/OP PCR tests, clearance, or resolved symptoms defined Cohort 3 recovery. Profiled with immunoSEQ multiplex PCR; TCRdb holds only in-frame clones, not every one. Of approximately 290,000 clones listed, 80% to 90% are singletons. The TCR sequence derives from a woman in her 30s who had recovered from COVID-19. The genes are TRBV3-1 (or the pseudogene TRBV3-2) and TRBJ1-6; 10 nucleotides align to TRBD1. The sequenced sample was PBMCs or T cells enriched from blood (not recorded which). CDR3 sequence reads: CASSPGQGDSPLHF. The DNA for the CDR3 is TGTGCCAGCAGCCCAGGACAGGGGGATTCACCCCTCCACTTT.